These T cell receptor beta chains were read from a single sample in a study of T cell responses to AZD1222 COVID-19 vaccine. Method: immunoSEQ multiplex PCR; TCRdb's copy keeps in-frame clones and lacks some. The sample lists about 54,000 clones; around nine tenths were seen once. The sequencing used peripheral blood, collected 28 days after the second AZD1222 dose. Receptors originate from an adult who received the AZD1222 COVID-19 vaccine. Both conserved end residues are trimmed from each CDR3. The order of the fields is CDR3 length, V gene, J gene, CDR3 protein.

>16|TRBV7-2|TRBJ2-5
ASSTSGLAGVSYETQY
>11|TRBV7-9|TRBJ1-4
ASSLAPYEKLF
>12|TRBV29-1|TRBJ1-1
SVGIPPEGTEAF
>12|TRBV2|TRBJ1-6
ASSGTGGNSPLH
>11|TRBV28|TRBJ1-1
AIFREGGTEAF
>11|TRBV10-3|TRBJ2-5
AIGPLPAGTQY
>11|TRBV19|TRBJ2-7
ASSGHRVYEQY
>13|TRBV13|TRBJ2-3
ASSLGGGPTDTQY
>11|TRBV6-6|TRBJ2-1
ASRDSSYNEQF
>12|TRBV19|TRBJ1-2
ASREGQSRSGHT
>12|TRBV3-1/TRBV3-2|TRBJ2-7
ASSQRTGSDEQY
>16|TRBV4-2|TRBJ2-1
ASSQAPAGLAGVVEQF
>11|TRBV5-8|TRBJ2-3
ASSLWNEDTQY
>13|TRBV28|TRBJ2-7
ASEEAGTSGNEQY
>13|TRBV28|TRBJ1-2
ASSSLGGANYGYT
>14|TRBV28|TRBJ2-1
ASSPPGTSGRREQF
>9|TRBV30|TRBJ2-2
AWTDTGELF
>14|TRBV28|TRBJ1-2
ASSPPSGGPSNGYT
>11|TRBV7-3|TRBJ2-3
ASSSGDRNTQY
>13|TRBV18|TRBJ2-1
ASSPAGGSYNEQF
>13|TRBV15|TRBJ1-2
ATSRGEGLNYGYT
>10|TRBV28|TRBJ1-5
ASSFSGQPQH
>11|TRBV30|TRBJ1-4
AWSRGLEEKLF
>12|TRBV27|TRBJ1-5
ASSLRREGQPQH
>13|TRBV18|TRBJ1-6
ASSPGTGGYSPLH
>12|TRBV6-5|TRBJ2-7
ASTPPGGIYEQY
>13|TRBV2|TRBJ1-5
ASSEAGEASQPQH
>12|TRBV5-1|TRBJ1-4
ASSLDSSNEKLF
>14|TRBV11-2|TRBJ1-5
ASSSLRAGSNQPQH
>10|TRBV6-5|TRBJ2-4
ASSYSDNIQY
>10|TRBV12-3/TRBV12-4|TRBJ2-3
ASGLVPDTQY
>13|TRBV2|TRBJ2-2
ASSEIGLNTGELF
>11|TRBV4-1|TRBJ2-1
ASRPTGVNEQF
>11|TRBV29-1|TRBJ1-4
SVGTGQNEKLF
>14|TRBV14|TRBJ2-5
ASSPTIANFWETQY
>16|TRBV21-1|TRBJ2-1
ASSKAWGVRGIVGEQF
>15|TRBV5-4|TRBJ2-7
ASSLGIRTLHSYEQY
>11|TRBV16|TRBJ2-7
ASSQSAGNEQY
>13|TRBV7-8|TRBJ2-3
ASSPKFEGGDTQY
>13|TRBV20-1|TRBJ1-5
SASPQGSRNQPQH
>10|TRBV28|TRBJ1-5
ASSLSVGPQH
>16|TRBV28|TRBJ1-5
ASSFPGTGSNSNQPQH
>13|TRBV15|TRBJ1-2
ATSSRLRSKNGYT
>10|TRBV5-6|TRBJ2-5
ASSLVQETQY
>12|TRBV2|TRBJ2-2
ASSEAWNTGELF
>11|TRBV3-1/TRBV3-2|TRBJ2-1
ASSQARGNEQF
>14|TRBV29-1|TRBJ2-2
SVERERGGDTGELF
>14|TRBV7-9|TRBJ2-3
ASSLDWTGPKDTQY
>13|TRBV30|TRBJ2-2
AWSEWQMNTGELF
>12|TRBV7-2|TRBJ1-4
ASSLSRGGEKLF